The present T cell receptor beta chain was sequenced within a study of CD8 T cells in ankylosing spondylitis. Points from the study as a whole: Characteristic, it appeared, of ankylosing spondylitis blood was a TCR beta motif of eight or nine highly homologous variants. Earlier authors reported some of these motif variants in reactive arthritis synovial fluid and blood. Significant enrichment of disease-linked clones was reportedly seen in matched ankylosing spondylitis synovial fluid.

This clonotype showed up just a few times. Its antigen is not identified. V was trimmed by 6 bases and J by 0 bases, leaving 15 bases between them. CDR3 length: 16 amino acids. Quantitative molecular-barcoded 5'-RACE generated the TCR beta libraries. Each CDR3 protein is one row after TCRdb ran MiXCR on the 5' RACE reads. This table holds under 300,000 distinct CDR3 sequences, around 10% found once. The source material was blood, either unsorted or a sorted T cell fraction (not recorded which). The rearrangement uses TRBV12-3 or TRBV12-4 and TRBJ1-5; D is perhaps TRBD1 (5 bases). This receptor was identified in a male donor with ankylosing spondylitis or in good health (not recorded which). DNA of the CDR3: TGTGCCAGCAGCCCCGGGGGACCATTTAGCAATCAGCCCCAGCATTTT. Its protein product is CASSPGGPFSNQPQHF.